The entry that follows covers one TCR beta chain sequence. The target antigen is unknown. The data are from a study of shared clonotypes between healthy human individuals. About the study: Donors had three CD4 naive, three CD4 memory, two CD8 naive and one CD8 memory plate apiece.

Per germline, CDR1 SNHLY and CDR2 FYNNEI. The CDR3 sequence is 15 residues long. The junction had 4 bases not matched to a gene; V was cut back by 6 bases and J by 0 bases. Sorted subsets were amplified in replicate PCRs using 200 ng DNA, about 30,000 T cell genomes. Repertoires were generated with immunoSEQ multiplex PCR, while TCRdb's copy carries only in-frame clones and drops some. Of about a million clones listed, about 80% are singletons. Whole-study findings and limits: Incompleteness in sorted-subset sequencing, despite large depth, was shown by rarefaction.

The chain joins TRBV2 to TRBJ2-7; 11 nucleotides align to TRBD1. The sample taken for sequencing was memory CD4+ T cells sorted from blood. This sample's subset: CD45RA-negative fraction. This receptor was taken from a man aged 18-30 years in good health. The CDR3 region is CASRAGTGGSYEQYF. CDR3 coding DNA: TGTGCCAGCAGAGCCGGGACAGGGGGCTCCTACGAGCAGTACTTC.